The next 10 T cell receptor beta chains were all read from a single sample in a study of T and B cells in COVID-19 patients. TRB rearrangements were amplified by multiplex PCR with BIOMED2 TRB-A/B primers. One entry per CDR3 protein results from TCRdb running MiXCR on the multiplex PCR reads. The sample holds some 21,000 distinct CDR3 sequences, 30% seen once. Blood genomic DNA input for TRB amplification was about 220-500 ng. The sequenced sample consisted of blood. The receptors here all came from a human donor who had recovered from COVID-19.

This clonotype was counted many times. The chain employs TRBV27 and TRBJ1-6; D may be TRBD1 (5 bases). Germline V CDR1 and CDR2: MNHEY, SMNVEV (reference sequence). This CDR3 has 15 amino acids. V lost 5 bases to trimming and J lost 7 bases, with 15 bases between them. CDR3 amino acids: CASSASGWENSPLHF. The CDR3 DNA reads as TGTGCCAGCAGTGCTTCAGGGTGGGAAAATTCACCCCTCCACTTT.

This clonotype was recorded at least ten times. V usage is TRBV6-5 and J usage is TRBJ2-5, with D perhaps matching TRBD1 (6 bases). V gave up 0 bases and J gave up 7 bases, with 12 bases separating them. The CDR3 totals 14 residues. Germline V lookup: CDR1 MNHEY, CDR2 SVGAGI. The CDR3 loop reads CASSYSGQQGTQYF. The CDR3 DNA follows: TGTGCCAGCAGTTACTCTGGCCAACAGGGGACCCAGTACTTC.

This chain uses TRBV19 with TRBJ2-3, with 10 bases aligning to TRBD2. The CDR3 is 13 residues long. Germline lookup yields CDR1 LNHDA and CDR2 SQIVND (reference sequence). V gave up 9 bases and J gave up 8 bases; unmatched junction bases: 8. CDR3 amino acids: CASSGGGGVTQYF. The DNA of the CDR3 is TGTGCCAGCAGCGGGGGGGGGGGGGTTACGCAGTATTTT.

The chain joins TRBV6-5 to TRBJ2-5; 8 bases match TRBD1. Germline V CDR1 and CDR2: MNHEY, SVGAGI. This CDR3 has 14 amino acids. Unmatched junction bases numbered 2, after V lost 4 bases and J lost 1 base. CDR3 loop: CASSFDRGQETQYF. The CDR3 nucleotides are TGTGCCAGCAGTTTCGACAGGGGCCAAGAGACCCAGTACTTC.

The chain combines TRBV19 with TRBJ1-1; D is unclear. With 5 bases removed from V and 4 bases from J, the gap between germline ends came to 11 bases. The CDR3 loop spans 13 amino acids. Germline CDR1 is LNHDA and CDR2 is SQIVND (reference sequence). The CDR3 DNA sequence: TGTGCCAGTAGTGCCCTAGGGTCCACTGAAGCTTTCTTT. This encodes CASSALGSTEAFF.

The chain carries TRBV6-6 and TRBJ1-4; D not certain. V lost 6 bases to trimming and J lost 8 bases, with 10 bases between them. Germline V gene sequence: CDR1 MNHNY, CDR2 SVGAGI (reference sequence). The CDR3 extends over 12 amino acids. This chain's CDR3 is CASSRGGEKLFF. For the CDR3, the DNA is TGTGCCAGCAGCCGAGGAGGGGAAAAACTGTTTTTT.

The chain uses TRBV5-1 and TRBJ2-7; D possibly matches TRBD1 or TRBD2 (5 bases each). The V end was cut by 3 bases, the J end by 6 bases, with 19 bases between. Germline CDR1 is SGHRS and CDR2 is YFSETQ. The CDR3 is 15 amino acids. The CDR3 DNA follows: TGCGCCAGCAGCTCAGGGCCCTTCAGGGAGTCCGAGCAGTACTTC. Protein: CASSSGPFRESEQYF.

Comments on this clonotype: A junction boundary mismatches the germline segment, possibly from a read error. This rearrangement joins TRBV5-1 to TRBJ1-2; D is uncertain. CDR3 size: 15 residues. Germline V lookup: CDR1 SGHRS, CDR2 YFSETQ. This CDR3 is CARSLGTLTNYGYTF. The CDR3 region has the DNA TGTGCCAGAAGCTTGGGCACATTGACGAACTATGGCTACACCTTC. The entire variable domain, with the rest obtained from reference TRBV5-1 and TRBJ1-2, is as follows: KAGVTQTPRYLIKTRGQQVTLSCSPISGHRSVSWYQQTPGQGLQFLFEYFSETQRNKGNFPGRFSGRQFSNSRSEMNVSTLELGDSALYLCARSLGTLTNYGYTFGSGTRLTVV.

This chain connects TRBV30 to TRBJ1-2; D uncertain. Germline CDR1 is GTSNPN and CDR2 is SVGIG (reference sequence). CDR3 length: 11 residues. Trimming shortened V by 2 bases and J by 6 bases, and 7 bases separated the two germline ends. CDR3 DNA: TGTGCCTGGAGTTACGGGAATGGCTACACCTTC. The encoded protein is CAWSYGNGYTF.

This clonotype appeared a few times. The chain employs TRBV11-1 and TRBJ2-3, with a weak D call TRBD2 (5 bases). The CDR3 has 14 residues. Germline-derived CDR1 and CDR2 are SGHAT and FQDESV (reference sequence). With 3 bases removed from V and 1 base from J, the gap between germline ends came to 8 bases. CDR3 nucleotides: TGTGCCAGCAGCTTCGGAGGTCGCACAGATACGCAGTATTTT. Its protein is CASSFGGRTDTQYF. Combining the CDR3 with reference TRBV11-1 and TRBJ2-3 gives the whole variable domain EAEVAQSPRYKITEKSQAVAFWCDPISGHATLYWYRQILGQGPELLVQFQDESVVDDSQLPKDRFSAERLKGVDSTLKIQPAELGDSAMYLCASSFGGRTDTQYFGPGTRLTVL.